The present entry profiles one T cell receptor beta chain with its context. The data were obtained in a study of blood T cell repertoires in COVID-19. V was pared by 3 bases and J by 6 bases, with 7 bases between. This CDR3 comprises 12 residues. As processed by the authors: Reference gene primers were amplified, and this amplification served to estimate nucleated cell counts. Only in-frame clones appear in the TCRdb table, and some are missing; sequencing was by immunoSEQ multiplex PCR. V, J and clone size derive from that table, while D and trimming were established from the DNA sequence. Of about 200,000 clones in the sample, around nine tenths were seen once.

The sequenced sample consisted of peripheral blood. The receptor's source is a man between 18 and 29 years old with active or convalescent COVID-19. V is TRBV12-3 or TRBV12-4 and J is TRBJ2-3; tentatively, D is TRBD2 (5 bases). CDR3 DNA: TGTGCCAGCAGTTTGGAGCGGGATACGCAGTATTTT. It codes for CASSLERDTQYF.